These 3 T cell receptor beta chains were all obtained from the same sample, sequenced in a study of blood T cell repertoires in COVID-19. The assay was immunoSEQ multiplex PCR, and TCRdb's table has in-frame clones only and misses some. The data hold approximately 120,000 clones, with 70% to 90% observed a single time. Material for sequencing was peripheral blood. The receptor set was obtained from a human donor in a cohort sampled during active COVID-19.

The table lists this clone with a few counts. The chain carries TRBV6-5 and TRBJ1-4; D is possibly TRBD1 (5 bases). Germline lookup yields CDR1 MNHEY and CDR2 SVGAGI. V was trimmed by 8 bases and J by 5 bases, leaving 12 bases between them. CDR3 size: 13 residues. CDR3 sequence: CASRRGINEKLFF. The CDR3 bases are TGTGCCAGCCGGAGGGGAATAAATGAAAAACTGTTTTTT.

This rearrangement joins TRBV18 to TRBJ1-5; 8 bases line up with TRBD1. Per germline, CDR1 KGHSH and CDR2 LQKENI. This CDR3 is 14 amino acids long. The V gene end was trimmed by 4 bases and the J gene end by 5 bases; junction bases not matched to a gene: 4. The CDR3 DNA follows: TGTGCCAGCTCACTGGACAGGGCGTATCAGCCCCAGCATTTT. Translated, it gives CASSLDRAYQPQHF.

V gene TRBV6-2 or TRBV6-3 combines with J gene TRBJ2-5, with a tentative D call TRBD2 (5 bases). This CDR3 has 15 amino acids. Germline values: CDR1 MNHEY, CDR2 SVGEGT. Trimming took off 4 bases at V and 5 bases at J, with 17 bases between the two ends. Here the CDR3 DNA reads TGTGCCAGCAGTTTCCCAAAATTCGGCGGGGAGACCCAGTACTTC. It yields the protein CASSFPKFGGETQYF.